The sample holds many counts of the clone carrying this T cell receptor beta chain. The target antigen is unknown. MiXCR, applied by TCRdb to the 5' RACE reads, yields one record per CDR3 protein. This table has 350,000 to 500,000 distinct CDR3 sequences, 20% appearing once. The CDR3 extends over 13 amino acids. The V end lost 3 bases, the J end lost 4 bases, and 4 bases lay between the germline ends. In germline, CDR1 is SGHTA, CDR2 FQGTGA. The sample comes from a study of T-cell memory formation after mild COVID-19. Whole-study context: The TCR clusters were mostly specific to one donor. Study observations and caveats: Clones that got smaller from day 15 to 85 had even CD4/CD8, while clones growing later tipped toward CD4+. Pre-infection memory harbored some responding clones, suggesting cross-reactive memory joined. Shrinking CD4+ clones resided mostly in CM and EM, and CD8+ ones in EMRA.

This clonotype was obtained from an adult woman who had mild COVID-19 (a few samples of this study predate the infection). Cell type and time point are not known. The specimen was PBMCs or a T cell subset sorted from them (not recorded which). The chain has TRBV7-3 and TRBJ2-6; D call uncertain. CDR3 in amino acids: CASSLAGANVLTF. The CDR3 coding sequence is TGTGCCAGCAGCTTGGCCGGGGCCAACGTCCTGACTTTC.